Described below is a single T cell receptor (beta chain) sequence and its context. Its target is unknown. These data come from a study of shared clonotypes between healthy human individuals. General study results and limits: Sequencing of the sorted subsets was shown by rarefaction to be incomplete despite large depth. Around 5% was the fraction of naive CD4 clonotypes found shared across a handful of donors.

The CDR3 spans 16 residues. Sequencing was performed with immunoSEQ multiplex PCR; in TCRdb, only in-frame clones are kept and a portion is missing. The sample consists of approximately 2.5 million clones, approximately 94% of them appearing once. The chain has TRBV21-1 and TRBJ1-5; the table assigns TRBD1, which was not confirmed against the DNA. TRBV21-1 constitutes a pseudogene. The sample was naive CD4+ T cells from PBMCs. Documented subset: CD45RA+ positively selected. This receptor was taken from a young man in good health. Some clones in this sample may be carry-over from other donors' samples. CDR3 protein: CASSKGLAGPNQPQHF. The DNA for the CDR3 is TGTGCCAGCAGCAAAGGCTTGGCAGGGCCAAATCAGCCCCAGCATTTT.